These 26 T cell receptor beta chains came from one sample sequenced in a study of cytomegalovirus exposure and HLA in healthy donors. 60 Vbeta and 13 Jbeta primers were used in PCR. Here immunoSEQ multiplex PCR was the method, and the copy in TCRdb shows in-frame clones only, minus some. The sample gives under 200,000 clones, 71% of which show up once; 1.5% is in the top ten. The source material was PBMCs. The source is a girl aged 10-17 years in good health and CMV-seronegative.

The CDR3 DNA follows: TGCGCCAGCAGCTTGGTGGGTACAGGGATCTACGAGCAGTACTTC. It codes for CASSLVGTGIYEQYF. This chain connects TRBV5-1 to TRBJ2-7, with a tentative D call TRBD1 (6 bases). CDR1 is SGHRS, CDR2 YFSETQ, per germline. V lost 0 bases and J lost 3, with 13 bases in between. The CDR3 runs 15 residues.

This clone was observed a handful of times. The gene calls are TRBV4-1 and TRBJ1-1, with 9 bases identical to TRBD1. Trimming cost V 5 bases and J 6 bases; bases outside gene matches: 7. The CDR3 consists of 14 residues. Germline V gene sequence: CDR1 MGHRA, CDR2 YSYEKL. This chain's CDR3 is CASSAPGQGPEAFF. In DNA, the CDR3 is TGCGCCAGCAGCGCACCGGGACAGGGCCCTGAAGCTTTCTTT.

This chain joins TRBV7-7 and TRBJ1-2, with TRBD1 matching over 9 bases. The CDR3 spans 14 residues. Germline trimming cut 7 bases from V and 2 bases from J; bases unmatched to any gene: 5. Germline values: CDR1 SSHAT, CDR2 FNYEAQ (reference sequence). The CDR3 DNA is TGTGCCAGCATGGGACAGGGAGGGAACTATGGCTACACCTTC. Its translation: CASMGQGGNYGYTF.

This clone was seen only a few times. The sample has other DNA sequences that encode this CDR3 too. For the CDR3, the DNA is TGTGCCAGCAGTTACCACCTGGGGCAGGGTGGAACTGAAGCTTTCTTT. This sequence encodes CASSYHLGQGGTEAFF. The chain combines TRBV6-5 with TRBJ1-1; weak D call: TRBD1 (5 bases). From germline, CDR1 is MNHEY and CDR2 SVGAGI. V lost 2 bases, J lost 5 bases, and 18 bases lay in between. This CDR3 comprises 16 residues.

The table lists this clone with a few counts. Because it lacks the conserved phenylalanine or tryptophan at the end, this CDR3 is likely a read error. This chain joins TRBV7-8 and TRBJ1-3; the D is unclear. Trimming shortened V by 5 bases and J by 2 bases, and 13 bases separated the two germline ends. CDR1 and CDR2 (germline): SGHVS, FQNEAQ. The length of the CDR3 is 15 residues. The CDR3 here is CASSAHEGTGNTIYL. CDR3 sequence (DNA): TGTGCCAGCAGCGCTCACGAGGGAACTGGAAACACCATATATTTG.

This clone has a single count. This chain joins TRBV5-4 and TRBJ1-1; 7 nucleotides match TRBD1. The junction had 10 bases not matched to a gene; V was cut back by 5 bases and J by 6 bases. CDR3 length: 14 residues. Germline V gene lookup returns CDR1 SGHNT and CDR2 YYREEE (reference sequence). The CDR3 DNA reads as TGTGCCAGCAGAAGATCCGGTGGGACAGCTGAAGCTTTCTTT. This sequence encodes CASRRSGGTAEAFF.

V and J are TRBV5-1 and TRBJ1-4, with TRBD1 as a possible D gene (5 bases). The V gene lost 0 bases and the J gene lost 0 bases, with 9 bases spanning the gap. Germline assignment: CDR1 SGHRS and CDR2 YFSETQ. This CDR3 contains 16 residues. The CDR3 loop is CASSLVQTATNEKLFF. As DNA, the CDR3 is TGCGCCAGCAGCTTGGTGCAGACAGCAACTAATGAAAAACTGTTTTTT.

This chain joins TRBV4-1 and TRBJ1-1; no clear D. The CDR3 has 15 residues. The V end was cut by 1 base, the J end by 5 bases, with 14 bases between. Germline CDR1 reads MGHRA; CDR2 reads YSYEKL. In nucleotides, the CDR3 is TGCGCCAGCAGCCAAGTTGGAACTCCGGGAACTGAAGCTTTCTTT. Protein: CASSQVGTPGTEAFF.

The CDR3 sequence: CASRGQGARGYTF. CDR3 DNA: TGTGCCAGTAGGGGACAGGGGGCAAGGGGCTACACCTTC. The V gene is TRBV19, the J gene TRBJ1-2, with TRBD1 matching over 12 bases. V lost 6 bases and J lost 8; bases outside the gene matches: 4. CDR1 is LNHDA, CDR2 SQIVND, per germline (reference sequence). CDR3 length: 13 residues.

To note about this clone: One end of the junction fails to match germline, which may point to a read error. J is TRBJ1-1 and V is TRBV6-5; no clear D. The germline gives CDR1 MNHEY, CDR2 SVGAGI. CDR3 length: 14 amino acids. For the CDR3, the DNA is TGCGAAACTCGCGGGTCCCAGGCACACACTGAAGCTTTCTTT. Translating gives CETRGSQAHTEAFF.

This chain links TRBV9 with TRBJ1-2; D not certain. V lost 0 bases to trimming and J lost 6 bases, with 15 bases between them. The length of the CDR3 is 15 residues. The germline CDR1 and CDR2 sequences are SGDLS and YYNGEE. CDR3 region: CASSVGPQPRDGYTF. The CDR3 bases are TGTGCCAGCAGCGTAGGTCCACAACCCCGGGATGGCTACACCTTC.

This chain uses TRBV13 with TRBJ2-3, with 7 bases matching TRBD2. The germline V gene encodes CDR1 PRHDT and CDR2 FYEKMQ (reference sequence). Trimming removed 8 bases from V and 1 base from J; junction bases left unmatched: 9. The CDR3 consists of 15 residues. DNA of the CDR3: TGTGCCAGCTCGGAAACCAGCGGGGGCACAGATACGCAGTATTTT. This sequence encodes CASSETSGGTDTQYF.

The rearrangement uses TRBV6-5 and TRBJ1-3; weak D call: TRBD1 (5 bases). V was cut by 8 bases and J by 2 bases, with 13 bases left in between. CDR1 MNHEY and CDR2 SVGAGI come from the germline V gene. This CDR3 comprises 14 residues. CDR3 nucleotides: TGTGCCAGCGGGCTGACAGACACTGGAAACACCATATATTTT. It encodes CASGLTDTGNTIYF.

The chain employs TRBV10-3 and TRBJ1-1, with 9 positions matching TRBD1. This CDR3 comprises 14 residues. Trimming took 2 bases from V and 8 from J; bases not matched to a gene: 6. Germline V gene data show CDR1 as ENHRY and CDR2 as SYGVKD. In DNA, the CDR3 is TGTGCCATCAGTGAGCGGGACAGGGAAGGAGAAGCTTTCTTT. Translating it yields CAISERDREGEAFF.

The V and J genes are TRBV7-2 and TRBJ2-3; 9 bases line up with TRBD2. Germline trimming cut 1 base from V and 4 bases from J; bases unmatched to any gene: 6. The CDR3 is 16 residues long. From germline, CDR1 is SGHTA and CDR2 FQGNSA. Here the CDR3 DNA reads TGTGCCAGCAGCTTAGTAGGCCTAGCGGGGTCAGATACGCAGTATTTT. Translation: CASSLVGLAGSDTQYF.

The genes are TRBV5-1 and TRBJ2-5; 11 nucleotides line up with TRBD1. The closer fit of TRBJ2-7 to the DNA end suggests the J call may be wrong. This CDR3 has 14 amino acids. Germline lookup yields CDR1 SGHRS and CDR2 YFSETQ. The DNA of the CDR3 is TGCGCCAGCAGCGGCGGACAGGGGGCCCACGAGCAGTACTTC. Translation: CASSGGQGAHEQYF.

CDR3 nucleotide sequence: TGCGCCAGCAGCTCCGGAGGGCACTCTGGAAACACCATATATTTT. Amino acids: CASSSGGHSGNTIYF. V usage is TRBV5-1 and J usage is TRBJ1-3; D unclear. CDR1 is SGHRS and CDR2 is YFSETQ in the germline V gene. CDR3 length: 15 residues. V gave up 3 bases and J gave up 0 bases, with 10 bases separating them.

V is TRBV27 and J is TRBJ1-1; tentative D call: TRBD1 (5 bases). Between the trimmed V and J ends, which lost 8 bases and 4 bases, there was a span of 11 bases. The CDR3 extends over 12 amino acids. Germline lookup yields CDR1 MNHEY and CDR2 SMNVEV (reference sequence). DNA of the CDR3: TGTGCCAGCGGGCTTGACAGCACTGAAGCTTTCTTT. Translation: CASGLDSTEAFF.

The V gene is TRBV9, the J gene TRBJ2-3; D uncertain. The V end lost 3 bases, the J end lost 1 base, and 12 bases lay between the germline ends. This CDR3 has 15 amino acids. In germline, CDR1 is SGDLS, CDR2 YYNGEE. In DNA form, the CDR3 reads TGTGCCAGCAGCGAAACAGCTTTAGGCACAGATACGCAGTATTTT. This sequence encodes CASSETALGTDTQYF. The full variable domain, in which reference TRBV9 and TRBJ2-3 provide the parts outside the CDR3, is DSGVTQTPKHLITATGQRVTLRCSPRSGDLSVYWYQQSLDQGLQFLIQYYNGEERAKGNILERFSAQQFPDLHSELNLSSLELGDSALYFCASSETALGTDTQYFGPGTRLTVL.

The chain carries TRBV11-1 and TRBJ1-6; D is unresolved. The V and J ends lost 4 bases and 7 bases respectively, with 14 bases between them. CDR1 SGHAT and CDR2 FQDESV come from the germline V gene (reference sequence). The CDR3 is made up of 15 amino acids. Here the CDR3 reads CASSSSGERNSPLHF. CDR3 coding DNA: TGTGCCAGCAGCTCTAGCGGGGAGAGGAATTCACCCCTCCACTTT.

The gene calls are TRBV2 and TRBJ1-1; D perhaps matches TRBD1 (6 bases). The ends were cut back, 0 bases at V and 1 base at J, with 9 bases in the middle. The CDR3 sequence is 15 residues long. CDR1 and CDR2 (germline): SNHLY, FYNNEI. CDR3 coding DNA: TGTGCCAGCAGTGAAGCGAAGGGACAGAACACTGAAGCTTTCTTT. Its protein product is CASSEAKGQNTEAFF.

The chain is built from TRBV21-1 and TRBJ2-7; TRBD1 reflects the table's D call only, with no check against the DNA. TRBV21-1 is an annotated pseudogene. This CDR3 has 18 amino acids. The CDR3 region has the DNA TGTGCCAGCAGCAAAACTAGTCTGGAGGCAGGGGGATCCTACGAGCAGTACTTC. Amino acids: CASSKTSLEAGGSYEQYF.

This clone has just a few counts. The rearrangement links TRBV5-4 to TRBJ1-2; a weak D match, TRBD1 (5 bases). With 4 bases removed from V and 5 bases from J, the gap between germline ends came to 12 bases. The germline V gene encodes CDR1 SGHNT and CDR2 YYREEE (reference sequence). The CDR3 consists of 13 residues. CDR3 DNA sequence: TGTGCCAGCAGCCTACAGGAACTTTATGGCTACACCTTC. Its translation is CASSLQELYGYTF.

The table lists this clone with a few counts. The rearrangement joins TRBV7-9 to TRBJ1-5; D uncertain. The CDR3 loop spans 13 amino acids. The germline gives CDR1 SEHNR, CDR2 FQNEAQ (reference sequence). V was shortened by 5 bases and J by 5 bases, with 10 bases between the two germline ends. CDR3 sequence reads: CASSLESDQPQHF. The CDR3 DNA sequence: TGTGCCAGCAGCCTTGAGTCGGATCAGCCCCAGCATTTT.

This clone has a handful of counts. The chain couples TRBV5-8 to TRBJ2-3; 11 bases agree with TRBD2. Germline loops: CDR1 SGHTS, CDR2 YDEGEE. The trim removed 2 bases at V and 2 bases at J, leaving 4 bases unmatched. The CDR3 length is 16 residues. CDR3 sequence reads: CASSFGTSGITDTQYF. The CDR3, as DNA: TGTGCCAGCAGCTTTGGGACTAGCGGCATCACAGATACGCAGTATTTT. Together with reference TRBV5-8 and TRBJ2-3, the CDR3 gives the full variable domain: EAGVTQSPTHLIKTRGQQATLRCSPISGHTSVYWYQQALGLGLQFLLWYDEGEERNRGNFPPRFSGRQFPNYSSELNVNALELEDSALYLCASSFGTSGITDTQYFGPGTRLTVL.

The rearrangement joins TRBV5-1 to TRBJ1-4; D possibly corresponds to TRBD1 (6 bases). The CDR3 spans 14 residues. CDR1 SGHRS and CDR2 YFSETQ come from the germline V gene. V lost 3 bases to trimming and J lost 4 bases, with 10 bases between them. CDR3 DNA sequence: TGCGCCAGCAGCTCCCAGGGGATTAATGAAAAACTGTTTTTT. Protein: CASSSQGINEKLFF.